The 4 T cell receptor beta chains below all came from one sample that was sequenced in a study of a mutant IDH1 vaccine in newly diagnosed glioma. Regarding time point: baseline, week 1 (first vaccination visit). Treatment reported: pre-vaccination baseline after standard-of-care therapy. Only in-frame clones appear in the TCRdb table, and some are missing; sequencing was by immunoSEQ multiplex PCR. The data show tens of thousands of clones, with more than 85% seen just once and over 4% held by the top ten. The sequencing here drew on PBMCs, taken from a glioma patient treated with radiotherapy, temozolomide or both. These TCRs come from a woman aged 35 to 49 with glioma.

The V call is TRBV10-2, the J call TRBJ2-7; no firm D call. The CDR3 runs to 15 residues. Germline loops: CDR1 WSHSY, CDR2 SAAADI. V was shortened by 0 bases and J by 0 bases, with 9 bases between the two germline ends. The CDR3 here is CASSESSSDSYEQYF. CDR3 nucleotide sequence: TGCGCCAGCAGTGAGTCGAGCTCAGACTCCTACGAGCAGTACTTC.

The CDR3: CASSVGQAPTDTQYF. The CDR3 DNA sequence: TGTGCCAGCAGTGTGGGACAGGCCCCCACAGATACGCAGTATTTT. The rearrangement uses TRBV6-1 and TRBJ2-3; TRBD1 matches at 8 bases. V was pared by 4 bases and J by 2 bases, with 5 bases of the junction left unmatched. Germline V gene data show CDR1 as MNHNS and CDR2 as SASEGT. The length of the CDR3 is 15 residues.

The rearrangement uses TRBV6-5 and TRBJ2-1; D tentatively reads TRBD1 or TRBD2 (5 bases each). The CDR3 length is 14 residues. Trimming cost V 6 bases and J 4 bases, with 13 bases left between them. Germline assignment: CDR1 MNHEY and CDR2 SVGAGI. Here the CDR3 DNA reads TGTGCCAGCAGCCCTAAGGGGACGTACAATGAGCAGTTCTTC. Translated, it gives CASSPKGTYNEQFF.

V gene TRBV12-5 combines with J gene TRBJ2-3, with D maybe TRBD1 (6 bases). This CDR3 is built from 15 residues. In germline, CDR1 is LGHNT, CDR2 FRNRAP. V was clipped by 1 base and J by 1 base, with 9 bases between them. The CDR3 sequence: CASGLGSGGTDTQYF. CDR3 in DNA: TGTGCTAGTGGTTTGGGATCAGGGGGCACAGATACGCAGTATTTT.